A selection of T cell receptor beta chains follows, all from one sample in a study of T cell changes during pregnancy in multiple sclerosis. Assay: immunoSEQ multiplex PCR; the TCRdb copy retains only in-frame clones and omits some. The sample includes 49,000 or so clones, 85% to 95% of them seen just once. Source: CD8+ T cells from peripheral blood mononuclear cells, taken before pregnancy. The receptors stem from a female donor with multiple sclerosis, enrolled in a pregnancy study. The CDR3 runs from the conserved cysteine through the conserved F or W. Fields, in order: D gene, clone size, V gene, J gene, CDR3 protein, CDR3 DNA. D genes are given only for firm matches. Clone size is shown for a subset of rows, as once, few, many or a class of expanded clone.

TRBD2	few	TRBV5-1	TRBJ2-7	CAKPQGTSGREQYF	TGCGCCAAACCGCAGGGGACTAGCGGGAGGGAGCAGTACTTC
TRBD1	.	TRBV6-5	TRBJ1-1	CASSYGTGLIPEAFF	TGTGCCAGCAGTTACGGGACAGGGCTTATACCTGAAGCTTTCTTT
.	.	TRBV15	TRBJ2-5	CATGGALQETQYF	TGTGCCACCGGCGGGGCGCTACAAGAGACCCAGTACTTC
.	.	TRBV19	TRBJ1-5	CASSSGVSNQPQHF	TGTGCCAGTAGTTCAGGGGTGAGCAATCAGCCCCAGCATTTT
.	.	TRBV10-3	TRBJ2-5	CAISESLVASSLYF	TGTGCCATCAGTGAGTCGTTGGTAGCATCGAGTCTGTACTTC
TRBD1	.	TRBV19	TRBJ1-1	CASVSGTGEAFF	TGTGCCAGTGTCTCCGGGACAGGTGAAGCTTTCTTT
.	.	TRBV7-9	TRBJ2-1	CASNSAGGPYNEQFF	TGTGCCAGCAATTCGGCAGGGGGGCCCTACAATGAGCAGTTCTTC
TRBD2	.	TRBV27	TRBJ2-7	CASRGPSGSIHEQYF	TGTGCCAGCAGGGGCCCTAGCGGGAGTATCCACGAGCAGTACTTC
.	.	TRBV27	TRBJ1-2	CASSLSARGGYTF	TGTGCCAGCAGTTTATCCGCCAGGGGCGGCTACACCTTC
.	.	TRBV29-1	TRBJ1-1	CSVVRTGPLNTEAFF	TGCAGCGTTGTGAGAACAGGCCCCCTGAACACTGAAGCTTTCTTT
.	.	TRBV7-9	TRBJ1-2	CASSPPTGRYGYTF	TGTGCCAGCAGCCCACCGACGGGAAGATATGGCTACACCTTC
TRBD2	.	TRBV9	TRBJ2-1	CASSTSGTMPRWEQFF	TGTGCCAGCAGCACTTCCGGGACTATGCCTCGTTGGGAGCAGTTCTTC
TRBD2	.	TRBV30	TRBJ2-1	CAWLGLANEQFF	TGTGCCTGGCTTGGACTAGCCAATGAGCAGTTCTTC
.	once	TRBV27	TRBJ2-3	CASSYGLGDTQYF	TGTGCCAGCAGTTATGGGCTTGGAGATACGCAGTATTTT
.	.	TRBV5-4	TRBJ2-7	CASSYQGGEQYF	TGTGCCAGCAGCTATCAGGGTGGGGAGCAGTACTTC
TRBD2	.	TRBV27	TRBJ2-1	CASSLSGRGYNEQFF	TGTGCCAGCAGTTTATCGGGGAGGGGCTACAATGAGCAGTTCTTC